These T cell receptor beta chains were read from a single sample in a study of shared clonotypes between healthy human individuals. This table comes from immunoSEQ multiplex PCR, and its TCRdb copy is limited to in-frame clones, with some not included. The sample carries roughly 2 million clones, 95% recorded once. Sequences were obtained from naive CD4+ T cells sorted from blood. The receptor set was obtained from a man aged 18 to 35 in good health. The conserved cysteine and the conserved F or W are not part of the CDR3 here.

j_call,v_call,cdr3_aa
TRBJ2-3,TRBV7-2,ASSFSEGDTQY
TRBJ1-2,TRBV7-8,ASSLRTGEVFNYGYT
TRBJ2-7,TRBV19,ASSPGPSRLVEQY
TRBJ2-7,TRBV6-1,ASIFGRTGYEQY
TRBJ2-4,TRBV5-1,ASSPGLDGGNIQY
TRBJ2-1,TRBV7-2,ASSLIGRNNEQF
TRBJ2-1,TRBV7-6,ASSGLAGNNEQF
TRBJ2-7,TRBV7-2,ASSLGPGLYEQY
TRBJ2-1,TRBV5-1,ASSYHGLQGAGSNEQF
TRBJ2-6,TRBV7-9,ASSLTLGGANVLT
TRBJ1-1,TRBV11-1,ASSLYAGRAEAF
TRBJ1-2,TRBV19,ASSIPGNYGYT
TRBJ2-7,TRBV9,ASSVGAPVPSYEQY
TRBJ1-2,TRBV5-1,ASSPGQGFGYT
TRBJ1-6,TRBV5-6,ASSLEATPLH
TRBJ1-2,TRBV29-1,SVPLGGGAPNYGYT
TRBJ2-3,TRBV19,ASSYVRGLTDTQY
TRBJ2-7,TRBV6-4,ASSVSAVGVYEQY
TRBJ2-6,TRBV7-2,ASSFGDRVTGANVLT
TRBJ2-5,TRBV4-1,ASSQVGYGVRETQY
TRBJ1-6,TRBV7-3,ASSTGGQGDSPLH
TRBJ2-3,TRBV5-1,ASSLAPDGTDTQY
TRBJ1-4,TRBV4-1,ASSQAGNLGKLF